These 22 T cell receptor beta chains were sequenced from one sample in a study of T cell responses to AZD1222 COVID-19 vaccine. Sequencing used immunoSEQ multiplex PCR; TCRdb keeps in-frame clones, though not all of them. The data show about 100,000 clones, about 88% seen once. The input for sequencing was peripheral blood, taken on day 0 of AZD1222 vaccination. All receptors come from an adult in good health.

This chain joins TRBV19 and TRBJ2-2, with TRBD2 as a possible D gene (6 bases). V lost 4 bases and J 1 base, leaving 25 bases between the germline ends. Germline V gene sequence: CDR1 LNHDA, CDR2 SQIVND (reference sequence). The CDR3 loop spans 20 amino acids. CDR3 sequence: CASSTHLGFFGSENTGELFF. The DNA of the CDR3 is TGTGCCAGTAGTACTCATCTGGGGTTTTTCGGGAGTGAGAACACCGGGGAGCTGTTTTTT.

In nucleotides, the CDR3 is TGCGCCAGCAGCCCAAATTGGGACAGTTTCGCCCTTAATGAAAAACTGTTTTTT. Protein: CASSPNWDSFALNEKLFF. The V gene is TRBV4-3, the J gene TRBJ1-4; 7 nucleotides agree with TRBD1. Germline V gene sequence: CDR1 LGHNA, CDR2 YSLEER. There are 18 residues in the CDR3. Losses at the gene ends were 4 bases for V and 4 bases for J; bases not matched to a gene: 15.

Note on this clone: Other DNA sequences in this specimen translate into the identical CDR3. The J gene is TRBJ2-7, the V gene TRBV5-5; possibly TRBD1 or TRBD2 for D (6 bases each). Per germline, CDR1 SGHKS and CDR2 YYEKEE (reference sequence). This CDR3 spans 18 amino acids. V lost 5 bases, J lost 4 bases, and 28 bases lay in between. The CDR3 DNA follows: TGTGCCAGCAGTCATTCACGCGCCGGGGGCAGGGAGACGTACGAGCAGTACTTC. It yields the protein CASSHSRAGGRETYEQYF.

The V call is TRBV27, the J call TRBJ2-5; tentatively, D is TRBD2 (5 bases). V shed 2 bases and J shed 2 bases, with 21 bases lying between them. CDR1 and CDR2 from the germline V gene are MNHEY and SMNVEV (reference sequence). The CDR3 consists of 18 residues. The CDR3 region is CASSLMTGSGIRQETQYF. CDR3 DNA sequence: TGTGCCAGCAGTTTAATGACGGGGAGCGGAATAAGGCAAGAGACCCAGTACTTC.

The chain uses TRBV6-5 and TRBJ2-7, with 10 nucleotides matching TRBD1. Germline CDR1 and CDR2: MNHEY and SVGAGI. There are 15 residues in the CDR3. Losses at the gene ends were 6 bases for V and 2 bases for J; bases not matched to a gene: 7. The CDR3 coding sequence is TGTGCCAGCAGCCGATCGGACAGGGGGGCCTACGAGCAGTACTTC. Amino acid sequence: CASSRSDRGAYEQYF.

This chain uses TRBV7-9 with TRBJ2-1; 13 bases map to TRBD2. This CDR3 region has 15 residues. Germline trimming cut 1 base from V and 8 bases from J; bases unmatched to any gene: 2. CDR1 SEHNR and CDR2 FQNEAQ come from the germline V gene (reference sequence). The CDR3 bases are TGTGCCAGCAGCTTAGTAACTAGCGGGAGGGATGAGCAGTTCTTC. This sequence encodes CASSLVTSGRDEQFF.

This clone is a singleton in its sample. The chain recombines TRBV19 with TRBJ1-6; 11 bases match TRBD1. This CDR3 is built from 13 residues. The V gene's germline CDR1 is LNHDA and CDR2 SQIVND (reference sequence). After removal of 8 bases from V and 8 bases from J, the junction contained 2 bases not matched to a gene. CDR3 nucleotides: TGTGCCAGTTTGGGACAGGGGGATTCACCCCTCCACTTT. It yields the protein CASLGQGDSPLHF.

The rearrangement links TRBV2 to TRBJ2-1, with TRBD2 matching over 11 bases. Germline CDR1 reads SNHLY; CDR2 reads FYNNEI. The CDR3 contains 14 residues. V lost 6 bases to trimming and J lost 2 bases; unmatched junction nucleotides: 0. The CDR3 DNA sequence: TGTGCCAGCAGGGGACTAGCGGCCTACAATGAGCAGTTCTTC. Amino acids: CASRGLAAYNEQFF.

The rearrangement uses TRBV19 and TRBJ2-3; D is unresolved. CDR3 length: 16 amino acids. Germline values: CDR1 LNHDA, CDR2 SQIVND (reference sequence). The V and J ends lost 6 bases and 0 bases respectively, with 16 bases between them. The CDR3 loop reads CASSMSVRASTDTQYF. In nucleotides, the CDR3 is TGTGCCAGTAGCATGTCCGTACGAGCGAGCACAGATACGCAGTATTTT.

This clone was seen just once. The gene calls are TRBV30 and TRBJ1-3; no reliable D call. The length of the CDR3 is 17 residues. CDR1 and CDR2 (germline): GTSNPN, SVGIG (reference sequence). V shed 0 bases and J shed 7 bases, with 22 bases lying between them. CDR3 DNA sequence: TGTGCCTGGAGTGTACTCATCGGAATCACCCGTCCGAACACCATATATTTT. This encodes CAWSVLIGITRPNTIYF.

The V call is TRBV24-1, the J call TRBJ2-7; D tentatively fits TRBD1 or TRBD2 (5 bases each). This CDR3 is built from 14 residues. Germline-derived CDR1 and CDR2 are KGHDR and SFDVKD. Between the trimmed V and J ends, which lost 5 bases and 5 bases, there was a span of 15 bases. Here the CDR3 DNA reads TGTGCCACCAGTGGGGGGAGTAGACATAACGAGCAGTACTTC. It translates to CATSGGSRHNEQYF.

This chain links TRBV9 with TRBJ2-1, with TRBD2 matching over 10 bases. The CDR3 consists of 15 residues. Germline assignment: CDR1 SGDLS and CDR2 YYNGEE. Trimming at V came to 0 bases and at J to 8 bases, leaving 5 bases not matched to a gene. The CDR3: CASSVALAGVYEQFF. The CDR3 DNA reads as TGTGCCAGCAGCGTAGCTCTAGCGGGGGTATATGAGCAGTTCTTC.

The CDR3 nucleotides read TGTGCCAGCAGCTTAGGGGGTGGGGACACCTACGAGCAGTACTTC. This translates into CASSLGGGDTYEQYF. The chain uses TRBV7-3 and TRBJ2-7; a possible D gene is TRBD1 (6 bases). V gave up 2 bases and J gave up 2 bases, with 13 bases separating them. CDR3 length: 15 amino acids. The V gene's germline CDR1 is SGHTA and CDR2 FQGTGA.

The chain carries TRBV30 and TRBJ1-2; 8 bases fit TRBD1. The CDR3 length is 11 residues. Germline V gene sequence: CDR1 GTSNPN, CDR2 SVGIG (reference sequence). Trimming at V came to 4 bases and at J to 8 bases, leaving 3 bases not matched to a gene. CDR3 sequence reads: CAWNNRGGYTF. The CDR3 coding sequence is TGTGCCTGGAATAACAGGGGGGGCTACACCTTC.

The chain carries TRBV4-3 and TRBJ1-1; D is unclear. V was cut by 0 bases and J by 0 bases, with 11 bases left in between. The CDR3 is 16 residues long. Germline V gives CDR1 LGHNA, CDR2 YSLEER. The CDR3 region has the DNA TGCGCCAGCAGCCAAGACTGGGCAGCCATGAACACTGAAGCTTTCTTT. Amino acid sequence: CASSQDWAAMNTEAFF.

The rearrangement joins TRBV21-1 to TRBJ2-2; the table gives TRBD1 as D, unverified against the DNA. TRBV21-1 is listed as a pseudogene. The CDR3 runs 15 residues. CDR3 protein: CARGTEDRVAGELFF. The CDR3 bases are TGTGCCAGGGGGACCGAGGACAGGGTGGCCGGGGAGCTGTTTTTT.

The chain links TRBV7-2 to TRBJ2-7, with D possibly being TRBD1 or TRBD2 (6 bases each). The CDR3 consists of 14 residues. Germline CDR1 is SGHTA and CDR2 is FQGNSA. V lost 5 bases and J 3 bases, leaving 14 bases between the germline ends. CDR3 sequence reads: CASSLSGAVYEQYF. The CDR3 DNA is TGTGCCAGCAGCCTGTCGGGGGCCGTCTACGAGCAGTACTTC. Together with reference TRBV7-2 and TRBJ2-7, the CDR3 gives the full variable domain: GAGVSQSPSNKVTEKGKDVELRCDPISGHTALYWYRQSLGQGLEFLIYFQGNSAPDKSGLPSDRFSAERTGGSVSTLTIQRTQQEDSAVYLCASSLSGAVYEQYFGPGTRLTVT.

The chain has TRBV7-2 and TRBJ2-7, with 8 bases matching TRBD1. The germline V gene has CDR1 SGHTA and CDR2 FQGNSA. CDR3 length equals 14 residues. Trimming at V came to 3 bases and at J to 3 bases, leaving 4 bases not matched to a gene. CDR3 amino acids: CASSLGQAGYEQYF. The CDR3 DNA follows: TGTGCCAGCAGCTTGGGACAGGCAGGCTACGAGCAGTACTTC.

Only a few counts were recorded for this clone. The V gene is TRBV5-6, the J gene TRBJ1-2, with D possibly being TRBD1 (5 bases). The CDR3 spans 13 residues. The V gene lost 7 bases and the J gene lost 0 bases, with 10 bases spanning the gap. CDR1 and CDR2 (germline): SGHDT, YYEEEE. The CDR3 nucleotides read TGTGCCAGCCTGGGGGGATCTAACTATGGCTACACCTTC. Translation: CASLGGSNYGYTF.

V and J are TRBV6-5 and TRBJ1-2, with 8 nucleotides matching TRBD1. The CDR3 runs 15 residues. With V trimmed by 8 bases and J by 6 bases, 14 bases remained unmatched. The germline gives CDR1 MNHEY, CDR2 SVGAGI. The CDR3 reads CASRRVVDRADGYTF. CDR3 nucleotide sequence: TGTGCCAGCCGGAGGGTAGTGGACAGGGCGGATGGCTACACCTTC.

This rearrangement joins TRBV29-1 to TRBJ2-3, with D perhaps matching TRBD1 (7 bases). CDR1 SQVTM and CDR2 ANQGSEA come from the germline V gene. Trimming took off 4 bases at V and 7 bases at J, with 18 bases between the two ends. The length of the CDR3 is 14 residues. The CDR3, as DNA: TGCAGCGTTGCAGGGGGAGGAGGCGTGTATACGCAGTATTTT. This gives the protein CSVAGGGGVYTQYF.

This clone was picked up a small number of times. The genes are TRBV9 and TRBJ1-5; no clear D. V lost 0 bases and J 5 bases, leaving 12 bases between the germline ends. Germline V gene data show CDR1 as SGDLS and CDR2 as YYNGEE. This CDR3 comprises 15 residues. CDR3 sequence: CASSVGVAGDQPQHF. The CDR3 DNA is TGTGCCAGCAGCGTAGGCGTGGCGGGTGATCAGCCCCAGCATTTT.